The sequence of this T cell receptor (beta chain) was determined in a study of shared clonotypes between healthy human individuals (dated by TCRdb to between 2020 and 2021). Study-level background: The cohort comprised two women and a few men aged 18 to 49 years. For each donor, three plates each were used for CD4 naive and CD4 memory, two plates were used for CD8 naive, and one plate was used for CD8 memory. Blood TCR repertoires of five healthy adults were deeply sequenced to estimate repertoire size and the extent of clonotype sharing between individuals. To increase sequencing depth and limit assay-specific biases, different laboratories used diverse techniques to prepare libraries and sequence TCR repertoires. Leukapheresis yielded between about 0.94 and 8.9 billion PBMCs per donor. Summary of the overall study and its limitations: Sampling was restricted to blood, and TCR repertoires in tissues likely differ from the TCR repertoires found in blood. About 4.5% of naive CD4, 3.5% of naive CD8, about 2.4% of memory CD4, and around 0.4% of memory CD8 clonotypes were shared across four donors. Naive subsets generally had larger estimated clonotype richness than memory subsets. Incomplete sequencing was indicated by rarefaction of sorted-subset datasets, despite the large sequencing depth. Compared with non-shared clonotypes, clonotypes shared by all four sorted-subset donors had higher generation probabilities. The genetic and exposure-history diversity represented was limited by the small number of donors. Pairwise subsampling indicated that sequencing depth was expected to affect the degree of clonotype sharing among donors.

Comment on this clone: Its target antigen remains unknown. No much larger clonotype is one base removed from it; base qualities were not supplied.

Using the deep immunoSEQ assay, multiplex PCR amplified TCR CDR3 regions from genomic DNA. Genomic DNA extracted from each cell subset was distributed evenly over all wells of several immunoSEQ 96-well plates, and each plate served as one replicate. For sorted subsets, each replicate PCR was loaded with 200 ng genomic DNA, equivalent to 25,000 to 35,000 T cell genomes. Purified libraries were measured with a Qubit 3.0 fluorometer, size-checked on a Bioanalyzer 2100, and measured again with the KAPA Library Quantification kit. Every immunoSEQ 96-well plate was sequenced on a separate single-read 150-cycle Illumina NextSeq 550 flow cell. In the source study's methods: The immunoSEQ output contained only junctional sequences without quality scores, so filtering could not match that applied to full-length reads. To assign V/J genes and CDR3, sequences were annotated against IMGT germline references using PyIR, a Python wrapper for IgBLAST v1.9. Reads were removed for weak V/J assignments (E-value above 1e-6), missing CDR3, stop codons, out-of-frame junctions, or ambiguous translated residues. V3J clonotypes were defined by identical inferred V gene, J gene, and CDR3 amino acid sequence. Percentage overlap between repertoires was calculated by dividing the number of shared unique clonotypes by the size of the smaller repertoire. RTK rarefaction, the Chao1 estimator, and Recon v2.1 estimates of unobserved clonotypes were used to assess repertoire richness. For all TCRbeta clonotypes obtained by the gDNA method from several donors, generation probabilities were computed with OLGA. TCRdb retrieved this table from immuneACCESS and kept in-frame rearrangements only. Not all clones are present; in checked studies, unresolved V genes account for under half, and no reason is known for the remainder. For V, J and clone size, that table is used; D and trimming come from the DNA. The sample profile shows over a million clones; 98% of them were found once. The ten largest clones capture around 0.45% of the sample.

Donors were healthy HIV-negative adults with no recently reported acute infections or vaccinations. Only Caucasian adults living in Nashville, Tennessee, USA were represented among the donors. CD4+ T cells were enriched through magnetic negative selection, after which naive cells were positively selected on CD45RA and the remaining negative fraction served as the memory subset. After blood collection by leukapheresis, PBMCs were isolated using Ficoll-Histopaque density gradient centrifugation and then cryopreserved in the vapor phase of liquid nitrogen. Analytical flow cytometry was used to check the purity and quantity of each magnetically sorted T cell population. Genomic DNA was isolated from each sorted fraction and quantified by UV absorbance on a Nanodrop 2000c. Sequenced input: naive CD4+ T cells sorted from blood. In the paper's terms, the cell subset or site label means: CD45RA+ positively selected. The TCR was taken from a man under 40 in good health.

Read as DNA, the sequence is TGTGCCAGCAGCTTAGTGGGACAGCCCTACAATGAGCAGTTCTTC. The encoded protein is CASSLVGQPYNEQFF. The receptor chain draws on TRBV11-3 and TRBJ2-1; the central 7 bases match TRBD1. Sequences SGHNT (CDR1) and YENEEA (CDR2) are obtained from the germline V gene. The CDR3, cysteine through phenylalanine, is 15 amino acids long. Only the CDR3 DNA is retained, 45 bases long and in frame from the first base. Trimming takes 1 base off V and 2 bases off J; junction bases not matched to a gene: 2. With the portions outside the CDR3 filled from the reference TRBV11-3 and TRBJ2-1 genes, the complete variable region becomes EAGVVQSPRYKIIEKKQPVAFWCNPISGHNTLYWYLQNLGQGPELLIRYENEEAVDDSQLPKDRFSAERLKGVDSTLKIQPAELGDSAVYLCASSLVGQPYNEQFFGPGTRLTVL.